A single sample is the source of the 24 T cell receptor beta chains below, sequenced in a study of cytomegalovirus exposure and HLA in healthy donors. The PCR used 60 Vbeta and 13 Jbeta primers. Profiled with immunoSEQ multiplex PCR; TCRdb holds only in-frame clones, not every one. The data show 90,000 to 140,000 clones, with nearly 80% seen just once and 1% to 1.5% held by the top ten. Material: PBMCs. These receptors all stem from a man aged 30-40 years in good health and CMV-seronegative.

The gene calls are TRBV25-1 and TRBJ2-3; the D gene is possibly TRBD2 (5 bases). Germline CDR1 MGHDK, CDR2 SYGVNS. V was shortened by 3 bases and J by 1 base, with 5 bases between the two germline ends. The CDR3 has 13 amino acids. The CDR3 region is CASSDGGTDTQYF. The DNA for the CDR3 is TGTGCCAGCAGTGACGGGGGCACAGATACGCAGTATTTT.

The rearrangement links TRBV5-6 to TRBJ1-5; the D gene is possibly TRBD1 (5 bases). This CDR3 spans 17 amino acids. V lost 0 bases, J lost 7 bases, and 20 bases lay in between. Germline lookup yields CDR1 SGHDT and CDR2 YYEEEE. CDR3 sequence: CASSLAPSGRNRQPQHF. In DNA form, the CDR3 reads TGTGCCAGCAGCTTGGCCCCCTCTGGCCGCAACAGGCAGCCCCAGCATTTT.

On this clone itself: Its ends do not fully match the called genes, so a read error is possible. J is TRBJ1-1 and V is TRBV7-9; D remains ambiguous. The CDR3 contains 12 residues. CDR1 and CDR2 from the germline V gene are SEHNR and FQNEAQ (reference sequence). CDR3 loop: CSSSVGGTEAFF. In nucleotides, the CDR3 is TGTTCCAGCAGCGTTGGAGGCACTGAAGCTTTCTTT.

The chain is built from TRBV9 and TRBJ2-7; D might be TRBD1 (5 bases). CDR1 and CDR2 from the germline V gene are SGDLS and YYNGEE. Trimming cost V 1 base and J 2 bases, with 13 bases left between them. This CDR3 has 15 residues. CDR3 sequence (DNA): TGTGCCAGCAGCGTAAGAACAGGAAGAGCCTACGAGCAGTACTTC. Protein sequence: CASSVRTGRAYEQYF.

In the case of this clone: In the same sample, other DNA sequences code for this CDR3. The CDR3 nucleotides are TGTGCCAGCAGTTTCCCCAGGAGGAACTCCGAGCAGTACTTC. Encoded protein: CASSFPRRNSEQYF. The genes are TRBV28 and TRBJ2-7; D possibly corresponds to TRBD2 (5 bases). V was shortened by 3 bases and J by 6 bases, with 15 bases between the two germline ends. The CDR3 loop spans 14 amino acids. Germline V gives CDR1 MDHEN, CDR2 SYDVKM.

This chain links TRBV4-1 with TRBJ2-3, with TRBD2 matching 10 bases. The CDR3 covers 16 residues. In germline, CDR1 is MGHRA, CDR2 YSYEKL. V lost 2 bases and J lost 7; bases outside the gene matches: 9. The DNA for the CDR3 is TGCGCCAGCAGCCAAAGGGCTAGCGGGAGTTTAAATACGCAGTATTTT. As protein: CASSQRASGSLNTQYF.

The V and J genes are TRBV6-1 and TRBJ2-7, with 13 bases identical to TRBD2. V lost 4 bases to trimming and J lost 6 bases; unmatched junction nucleotides: 15. Germline V gene lookup returns CDR1 MNHNS and CDR2 SASEGT. The CDR3 covers 18 residues. The CDR3 region is CASSAKPPGLAGECEQYF. CDR3 bases: TGTGCCAGCAGTGCCAAGCCTCCCGGACTAGCGGGAGAGTGCGAGCAGTACTTC.

The V and J genes are TRBV4-3 and TRBJ2-3, with D perhaps TRBD2 (7 bases). The V gene lost 6 bases and the J gene lost 0 bases, with 13 bases spanning the gap. Germline CDR1 and CDR2: LGHNA and YSLEER. The CDR3 runs 15 residues. The DNA for the CDR3 is TGCGCCAGCAGACAGGGAGGGAGAAGCACAGATACGCAGTATTTT. This sequence encodes CASRQGGRSTDTQYF.

V and J are TRBV6-5 and TRBJ2-7, with TRBD1 as a possible D gene (5 bases). Per the germline V gene, CDR1 is MNHEY and CDR2 is SVGAGI. The CDR3 totals 14 residues. V gave up 8 bases and J gave up 0 bases, with 14 bases separating them. The CDR3 DNA reads TGTGCCAGCCGCCTCGGCACAGGCTCCTACGAGCAGTACTTC. This sequence encodes CASRLGTGSYEQYF.

The chain combines TRBV5-4 with TRBJ2-7; 11 nucleotides agree with TRBD1. After removal of 0 bases from V and 5 bases from J, the junction contained 1 base not matched to a gene. This CDR3 comprises 14 residues. From germline, CDR1 is SGHNT and CDR2 YYREEE (reference sequence). Written as DNA, the CDR3 is TGTGCCAGCAGCTTGGCGGACAGGGGGCACGAGCAGTACTTC. This codes for CASSLADRGHEQYF. The whole variable domain, remainder taken from reference TRBV5-4 and TRBJ2-7, is ETGVTQSPTHLIKTRGQQVTLRCSSQSGHNTVSWYQQALGQGPQFIFQYYREEENGRGNFPPRFSGLQFPNYSSELNVNALELDDSALYLCASSLADRGHEQYFGPGTRLTVT.

Written as DNA, the CDR3 is TGTGCCTGGATACAGGTCAATGAGCAGTTCTTC. Translation gives CAWIQVNEQFF. The chain uses TRBV30 and TRBJ2-1; weak D call: TRBD1 (5 bases). Germline V gives CDR1 GTSNPN, CDR2 SVGIG (reference sequence). The CDR3 has 11 amino acids. Trimming left V 4 bases short and J 6 bases short, with 7 bases between.

This clone was picked up a small number of times. The chain has TRBV6-5 and TRBJ1-1; tentatively, D is TRBD1 (5 bases). The V gene lost 5 bases and the J gene lost 4 bases, with 17 bases spanning the gap. From germline, CDR1 is MNHEY and CDR2 SVGAGI. This CDR3 has 15 amino acids. The CDR3 spells CASSPFRVASTEAFF. The DNA for the CDR3 is TGTGCCAGCAGTCCATTCAGGGTTGCGAGCACTGAAGCTTTCTTT.

Note on this clone: This sample also contains other DNA sequences that code for the same CDR3. V is TRBV15 and J is TRBJ1-1; D is uncertain. Germline loops: CDR1 LNHNV, CDR2 YYDKDF (reference sequence). Between the trimmed V and J ends, which lost 3 bases and 1 base, there was a span of 3 bases. There are 12 residues in the CDR3. The DNA of the CDR3 is TGTGCCACCAGCAGGGCGAACACTGAAGCTTTCTTT. This encodes CATSRANTEAFF.

The chain has TRBV28 and TRBJ1-1, with 10 bases fitting TRBD1. V shed 5 bases and J 3 bases; nucleotides not matched to a gene: 9. The CDR3 consists of 16 residues. CDR1 MDHEN and CDR2 SYDVKM come from the germline V gene. This CDR3 is CASSGPRDRGDTEAFF. The CDR3 coding sequence is TGTGCCAGCAGTGGTCCCCGGGACAGGGGTGACACTGAAGCTTTCTTT.

The CDR3 nucleotides are TGTGCTAGTGGTTCCCCGACTAGCGGGGGTCTCGAGCAGTACTTC. The encoded protein is CASGSPTSGGLEQYF. V gene TRBV12-5 combines with J gene TRBJ2-7; 12 nucleotides agree with TRBD2. The CDR3 contains 15 residues. V trimming: 4 bases; J trimming: 6 bases; junction bases outside the gene matches: 7. CDR1 and CDR2 (germline): LGHNT, FRNRAP.

The gene calls are TRBV7-2 and TRBJ2-3, with 10 bases fitting TRBD2. There are 17 residues in the CDR3. In germline, CDR1 is SGHTA, CDR2 FQGNSA. Trimming took 3 bases from V and 3 from J; bases not matched to a gene: 9. CDR3 DNA sequence: TGTGCCAGCAGCTTCTTAGCGGGGGGCGGTTTTACAGATACGCAGTATTTT. Protein sequence: CASSFLAGGGFTDTQYF.

The table lists this clone with a count of one. This rearrangement joins TRBV10-2 to TRBJ1-2; 9 bases match TRBD1. The germline gives CDR1 WSHSY, CDR2 SAAADI. The CDR3 contains 13 residues. V trimming: 4 bases; J trimming: 5 bases; junction bases outside the gene matches: 2. The CDR3 nucleotides read TGCGCCAGCAGTGTCGGGACAGGGTATGGCTACACCTTC. It translates to CASSVGTGYGYTF.

V gene TRBV9 combines with J gene TRBJ2-5; 9 bases line up with TRBD2. The CDR3 totals 14 residues. Losses at the gene ends were 3 bases for V and 5 bases for J; bases not matched to a gene: 5. The germline CDR1 and CDR2 sequences are SGDLS and YYNGEE. The DNA of the CDR3 is TGTGCCAGCAGCGGTAGCGGGAGACGTGAGACCCAGTACTTC. It encodes CASSGSGRRETQYF.

V usage is TRBV5-4 and J usage is TRBJ1-3; possible D gene TRBD1, 6 bases. CDR3 length: 17 residues. The V gene lost 4 bases and the J gene lost 0 bases, with 17 bases spanning the gap. Germline lookup yields CDR1 SGHNT and CDR2 YYREEE (reference sequence). CDR3 sequence: CASSPYGGLDSGNTIYF. In DNA form, the CDR3 reads TGTGCCAGCAGCCCCTACGGGGGGCTCGACTCTGGAAACACCATATATTTT.

Only one count was recorded for this clone. The V gene is TRBV19, the J gene TRBJ1-5, with TRBD1 as a possible D gene (5 bases). The V gene's germline CDR1 is LNHDA and CDR2 SQIVND (reference sequence). The CDR3 sequence is 12 residues long. Trimming took 7 bases from V and 7 from J, leaving 11 bases between them. CDR3 nucleotides: TGTGCCAGTATGGGAGGGGTCCAGCCCCAGCATTTT. Protein: CASMGGVQPQHF.

The rearrangement uses TRBV30 and TRBJ1-2, with 8 bases that match TRBD1. This CDR3 has 14 amino acids. Germline CDR1 reads GTSNPN; CDR2 reads SVGIG (reference sequence). The ends lost 4 bases at V and 8 bases at J; junction bases unmatched: 12. CDR3 nucleotide sequence: TGTGCCTGGACCACACCCGGACAGGGCTACGGCTACACCTTC. This codes for CAWTTPGQGYGYTF.

The J gene is TRBJ1-5, the V gene TRBV27; 8 positions agree with TRBD1. The V gene end was trimmed by 2 bases and the J gene end by 0 bases; junction bases not matched to a gene: 0. From germline, CDR1 is MNHEY and CDR2 SMNVEV (reference sequence). The CDR3 spans 15 residues. In DNA form, the CDR3 reads TGTGCCAGCAGTTTAGGGACAGGTAGCAATCAGCCCCAGCATTTT. Protein: CASSLGTGSNQPQHF.

In this sample, this clone turned up a few times. Here the CDR3 reads CASSSRDTPTGELFF. The CDR3 DNA reads as TGTGCCAGCAGCTCCCGGGACACACCCACCGGGGAGCTGTTTTTT. V and J are TRBV11-3 and TRBJ2-2; D is perhaps TRBD1 (6 bases). This CDR3 has 15 amino acids. Germline V gene sequence: CDR1 SGHNT, CDR2 YENEEA. V was trimmed by 4 bases and J by 4 bases, leaving 13 bases between them. Filled out from reference TRBV11-3 and TRBJ2-2, the complete variable domain reads EAGVVQSPRYKIIEKKQPVAFWCNPISGHNTLYWYLQNLGQGPELLIRYENEEAVDDSQLPKDRFSAERLKGVDSTLKIQPAELGDSAVYLCASSSRDTPTGELFFGEGSRLTVL.

This chain connects TRBV27 to TRBJ2-2; 10 nucleotides agree with TRBD2. Trimming cost V 0 bases and J 4 bases; bases outside gene matches: 8. CDR3 length: 18 amino acids. In germline, CDR1 is MNHEY, CDR2 SMNVEV (reference sequence). The CDR3: CASSLSARSGGGTGELFF. The CDR3 nucleotides read TGTGCCAGCAGTTTATCGGCCCGGAGCGGGGGGGGCACCGGGGAGCTGTTTTTT.